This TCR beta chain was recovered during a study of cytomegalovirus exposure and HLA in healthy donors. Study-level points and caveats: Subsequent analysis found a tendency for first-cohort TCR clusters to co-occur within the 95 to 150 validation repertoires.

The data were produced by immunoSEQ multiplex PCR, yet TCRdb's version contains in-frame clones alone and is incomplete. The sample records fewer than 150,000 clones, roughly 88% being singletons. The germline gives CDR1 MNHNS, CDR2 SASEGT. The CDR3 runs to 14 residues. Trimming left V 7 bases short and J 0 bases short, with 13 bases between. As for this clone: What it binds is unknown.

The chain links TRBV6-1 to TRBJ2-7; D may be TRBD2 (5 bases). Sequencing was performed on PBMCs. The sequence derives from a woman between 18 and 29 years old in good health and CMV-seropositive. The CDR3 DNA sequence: TGTGCCAGCATCATTAGCGTGACCTCCTACGAGCAGTACTTC. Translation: CASIISVTSYEQYF.